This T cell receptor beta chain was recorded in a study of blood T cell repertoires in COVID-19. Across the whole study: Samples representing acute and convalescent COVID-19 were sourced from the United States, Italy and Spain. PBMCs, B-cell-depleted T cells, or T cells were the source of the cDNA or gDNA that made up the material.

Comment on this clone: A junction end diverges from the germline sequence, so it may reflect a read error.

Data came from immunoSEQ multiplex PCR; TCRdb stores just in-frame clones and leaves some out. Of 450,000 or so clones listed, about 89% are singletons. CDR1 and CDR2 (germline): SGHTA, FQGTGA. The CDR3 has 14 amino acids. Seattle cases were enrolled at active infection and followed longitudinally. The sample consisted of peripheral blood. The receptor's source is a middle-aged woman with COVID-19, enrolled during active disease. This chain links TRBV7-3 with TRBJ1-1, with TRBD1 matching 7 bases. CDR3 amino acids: CASSVTGADTEAFF. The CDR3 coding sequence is TGTGCCAGCAGCGTAACAGGGGCGGACACTGAAGCTTTCTTT.